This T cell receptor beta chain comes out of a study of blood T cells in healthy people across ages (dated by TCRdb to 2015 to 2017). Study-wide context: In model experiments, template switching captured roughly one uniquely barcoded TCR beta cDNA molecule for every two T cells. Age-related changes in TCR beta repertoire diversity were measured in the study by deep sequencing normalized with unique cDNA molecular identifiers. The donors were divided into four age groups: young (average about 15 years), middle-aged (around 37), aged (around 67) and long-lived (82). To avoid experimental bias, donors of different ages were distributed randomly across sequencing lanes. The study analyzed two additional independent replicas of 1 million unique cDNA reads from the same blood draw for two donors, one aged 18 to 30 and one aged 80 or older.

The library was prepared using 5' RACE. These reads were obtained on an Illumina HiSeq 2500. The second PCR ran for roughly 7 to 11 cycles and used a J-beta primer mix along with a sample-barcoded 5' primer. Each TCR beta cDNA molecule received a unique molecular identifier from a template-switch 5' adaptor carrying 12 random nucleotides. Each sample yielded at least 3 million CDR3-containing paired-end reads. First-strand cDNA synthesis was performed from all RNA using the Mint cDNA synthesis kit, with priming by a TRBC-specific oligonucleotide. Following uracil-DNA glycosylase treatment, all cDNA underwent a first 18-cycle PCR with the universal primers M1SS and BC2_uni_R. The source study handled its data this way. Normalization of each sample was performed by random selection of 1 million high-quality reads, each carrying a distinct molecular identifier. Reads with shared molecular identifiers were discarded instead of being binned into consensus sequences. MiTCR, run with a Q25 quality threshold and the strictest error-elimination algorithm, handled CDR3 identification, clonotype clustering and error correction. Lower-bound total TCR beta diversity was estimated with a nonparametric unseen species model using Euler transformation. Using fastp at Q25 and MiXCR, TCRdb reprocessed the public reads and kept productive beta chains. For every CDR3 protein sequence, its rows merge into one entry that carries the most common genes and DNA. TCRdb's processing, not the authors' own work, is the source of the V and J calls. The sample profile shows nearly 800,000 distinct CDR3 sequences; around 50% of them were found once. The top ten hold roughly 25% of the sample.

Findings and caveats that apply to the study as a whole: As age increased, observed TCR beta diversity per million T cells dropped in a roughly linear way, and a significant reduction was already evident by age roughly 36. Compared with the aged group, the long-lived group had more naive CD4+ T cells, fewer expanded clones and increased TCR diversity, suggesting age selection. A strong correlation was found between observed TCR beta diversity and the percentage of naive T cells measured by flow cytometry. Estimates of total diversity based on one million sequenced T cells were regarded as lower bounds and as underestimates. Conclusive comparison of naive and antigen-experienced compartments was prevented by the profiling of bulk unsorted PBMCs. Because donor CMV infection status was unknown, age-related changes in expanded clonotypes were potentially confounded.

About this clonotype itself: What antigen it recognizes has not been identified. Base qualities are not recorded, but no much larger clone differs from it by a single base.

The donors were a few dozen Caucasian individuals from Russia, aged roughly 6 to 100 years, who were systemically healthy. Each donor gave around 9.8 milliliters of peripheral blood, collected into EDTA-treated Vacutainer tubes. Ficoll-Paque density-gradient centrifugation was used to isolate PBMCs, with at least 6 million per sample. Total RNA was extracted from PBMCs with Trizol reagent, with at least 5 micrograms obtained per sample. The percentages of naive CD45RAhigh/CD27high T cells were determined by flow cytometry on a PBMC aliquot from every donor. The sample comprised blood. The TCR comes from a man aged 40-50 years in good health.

The CDR3 protein sequence reads: CASSLAELGYNEKLFF. The DNA reads as follows: TGCGCCAGCAGCTTGGCCGAACTGGGTTATAATGAAAAACTGTTTTTT. The chain is assembled from TRBV5-1 and TRBJ1-4; no confident D gene assignment can be made. From its cysteine to its phenylalanine, the CDR3 spans 16 amino acids. Only the CDR3 portion is preserved as DNA: 48 bases, with reading frame beginning at the first base. CDR1 and CDR2, looked up from the germline V gene, are SGHRS and YFSETQ. Relative to germline, V is 0 bases shorter and J is 4 bases shorter, with 13 bases between their ends.